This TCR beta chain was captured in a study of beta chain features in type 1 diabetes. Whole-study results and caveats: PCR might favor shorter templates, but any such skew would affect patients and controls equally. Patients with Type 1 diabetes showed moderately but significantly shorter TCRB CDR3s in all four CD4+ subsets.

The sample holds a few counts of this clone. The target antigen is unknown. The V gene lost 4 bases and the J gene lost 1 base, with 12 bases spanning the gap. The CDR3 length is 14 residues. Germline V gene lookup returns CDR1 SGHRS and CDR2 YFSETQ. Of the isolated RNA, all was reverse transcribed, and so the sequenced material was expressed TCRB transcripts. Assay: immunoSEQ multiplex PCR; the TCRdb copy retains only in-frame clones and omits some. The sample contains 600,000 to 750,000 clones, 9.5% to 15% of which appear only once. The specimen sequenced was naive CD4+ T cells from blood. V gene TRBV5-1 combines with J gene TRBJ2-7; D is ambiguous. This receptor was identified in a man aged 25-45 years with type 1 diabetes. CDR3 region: CASSHGRISYEQYF. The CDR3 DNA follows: TGCGCCAGCAGCCACGGACGGATATCCTACGAGCAGTACTTC.